This record concerns one T cell receptor (beta chain) sequence. Its specificity is not known. A clone one base away is much larger, so this may be a read error. This specimen comes from a study of tumor and adjacent non-tumor tissue in lung cancer. TCRbeta libraries were built with three rounds of nested PCR, modified from ARM-PCR. TCRdb re-derived calls from the multiplex PCR reads in MiXCR, one entry per CDR3 protein. The sample consists of approximately 80,000 distinct CDR3 sequences, about four fifths of them appearing once. This CDR3 has 13 residues. Germline lookup yields CDR1 SGHDT and CDR2 YYEEEE. Trimming took 4 bases from V and 6 from J, leaving 11 bases between them. This sample's RNA came from whole unsorted tissue. This non-tumor lung sample came from over 3 cm beyond the tumor edge. Study observations and caveats: Compared with tumor, normal lung showed significantly lower TCR diversity. Higher tumor TCR diversity was associated with shorter survival. Tumor repertoires had a smaller top 100 clone share than normal lung.

The receptor was derived from a man in his sixties with non-small cell lung cancer. This chain connects TRBV5-6 to TRBJ2-1, with D unresolved. The sequenced material came from distant non-tumor lung tissue. The CDR3 DNA sequence: TGTGCCAGCAGCCTTGGAACGTCCAATGAGCAGTTCTTC. This gives the protein CASSLGTSNEQFF. The whole variable domain, remainder taken from reference TRBV5-6 and TRBJ2-1, is DAGVTQSPTHLIKTRGQQVTLRCSPKSGHDTVSWYQQALGQGPQFIFQYYEEEERQRGNFPDRFSGHQFPNYSSELNVNALLLGDSALYLCASSLGTSNEQFFGPGTRLTVL.